This record looks at one T cell receptor (beta chain) sequence and its context. Its specificity is not known. The data stem from a study of blood T cells in healthy people across ages. Study-wide findings and caveats: Long-lived donors carried more naive CD4+ cells and greater diversity than aged donors.

Next came a second PCR, run for about 7 to 11 cycles, which used a sample-barcoded 5' primer along with a J-beta primer mix. Each single sample gave us at least 2.5 million CDR3-containing paired-end reads. In TCRdb, the 5' RACE reads were re-called with MiXCR into one record per CDR3 protein. The sample carries approximately 820,000 distinct CDR3 sequences, approximately 44% recorded once. There were healthy Caucasian individuals from Russia, aged about 6 to 100, serving as donors. V trimming: 4 bases; J trimming: 1 base; junction bases outside the gene matches: 5. Germline V gives CDR1 MDHEN, CDR2 SYDVKM. This CDR3 spans 15 amino acids.

The chain carries TRBV28 and TRBJ1-1; 8 bases match TRBD1. The sequenced sample consisted of blood. This clonotype was sampled from a man aged 60 to 69 in good health. The CDR3 region has the DNA TGTGCCAGCAGTTCCCCCGGACAGGGGAACACTGAAGCTTTCTTT. Translated: CASSSPGQGNTEAFF.